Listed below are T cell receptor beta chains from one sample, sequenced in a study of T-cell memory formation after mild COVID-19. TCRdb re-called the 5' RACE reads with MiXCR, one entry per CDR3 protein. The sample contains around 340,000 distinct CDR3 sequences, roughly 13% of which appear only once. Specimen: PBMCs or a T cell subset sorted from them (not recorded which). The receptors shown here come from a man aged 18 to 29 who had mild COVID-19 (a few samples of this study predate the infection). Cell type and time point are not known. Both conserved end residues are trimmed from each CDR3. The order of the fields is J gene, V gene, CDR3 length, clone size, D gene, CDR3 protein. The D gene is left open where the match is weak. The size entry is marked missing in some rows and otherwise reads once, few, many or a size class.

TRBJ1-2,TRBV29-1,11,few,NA,AGHAQAPYGYT
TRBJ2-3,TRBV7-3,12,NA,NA,ASSLAGQTDTQY
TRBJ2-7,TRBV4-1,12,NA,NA,ASSQAKGMYEQY
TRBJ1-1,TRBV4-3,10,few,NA,ASSQADTEAF
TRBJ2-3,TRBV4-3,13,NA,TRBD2,ASSKLAGRTDTQY
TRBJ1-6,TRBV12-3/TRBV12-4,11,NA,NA,ASSRGLSAPLH
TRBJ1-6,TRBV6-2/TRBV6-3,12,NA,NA,ASSYGRANSPLH
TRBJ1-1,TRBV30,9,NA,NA,AWSVGGEAF
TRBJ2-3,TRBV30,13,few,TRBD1,AWSFSGGGTDTQY
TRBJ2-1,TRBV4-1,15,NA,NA,ASSQNPQLATYNEQF
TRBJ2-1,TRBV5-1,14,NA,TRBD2,ASSLTRTSGGNEQF
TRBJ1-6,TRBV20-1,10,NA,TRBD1,SAIYRGSPLH
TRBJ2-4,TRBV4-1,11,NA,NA,ASSQLAKNIQY
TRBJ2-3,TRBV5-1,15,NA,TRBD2,ASSFGGTSGGTDTQY
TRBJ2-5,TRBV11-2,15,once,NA,ASSLDLQGRIQETQY
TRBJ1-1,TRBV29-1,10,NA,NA,SVGLLAGEAF
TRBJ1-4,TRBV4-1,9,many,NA,ASSPNEKLF
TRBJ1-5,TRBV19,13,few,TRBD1,ASNLRTGSNQPQH
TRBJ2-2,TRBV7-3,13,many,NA,ASSLKQANTGELF
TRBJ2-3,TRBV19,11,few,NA,ASSRLKGDTQY
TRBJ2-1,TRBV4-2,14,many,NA,ASSQGDGGHYNEQF
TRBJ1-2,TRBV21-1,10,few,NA,ASSTGYYGYT